This TCR beta chain was sequenced during a study of PD-1 blockade in mismatch repair-deficient tumors. Study-wide background: Patients had fewer than 15 mismatch repair-deficient cancer types and were previously treated and progressing.

Mismatch repair deficiency was confirmed in all patients, by PCR or immunohistochemistry. Three pembrolizumab responders had their TCRs sequenced. TCRdb's copy holds only in-frame clones and misses some; the assay was immunoSEQ multiplex PCR. The sample has over 100,000 clones; approximately 80% are singletons. Germline V gene lookup returns CDR1 WSHSY and CDR2 SAAADI. The V end was cut by 3 bases, the J end by 4 bases, with 9 bases between. The CDR3 sequence is 13 residues long. Study findings and constraints: Tumor-resident clones, often undetectable pretreatment in blood, expanded then contracted after pembrolizumab.

In the case of this clone: Its antigen is still unknown.

The source material was peripheral blood, sampled 60 weeks after starting pembrolizumab. The receptor's source is an adult with mismatch repair-deficient cancer. This sequence joins TRBV10-2 and TRBJ1-2; tentative D call: TRBD1 (5 bases). The CDR3 coding sequence is TGCGCCAGCAGTGATTCAGGGAGCTATGGCTACACCTTC. It translates to CASSDSGSYGYTF.